This T cell receptor (beta chain) was sequenced during a study of blood T cell repertoires in COVID-19. Overall study: Both acute and convalescent COVID-19 samples were obtained from the United States, Italy and Spain.

Participant ages covered about 18 to 90 years across 24 US areas. Those designated as exposed participants met a COVID-19 case within 2 weeks before study entry. CDR3 size: 16 residues. The data were produced by immunoSEQ multiplex PCR, yet TCRdb's version contains in-frame clones alone and is incomplete. The data contain about 140,000 clones, around 80% of them seen just once; the ten biggest clones take up 1.5% to 2%. The chain employs TRBV21-1 and TRBJ1-5. TRBV21-1 is recorded as a pseudogene. The sequencing sample was made of PBMCs or T cells enriched from blood (not recorded which). This receptor was obtained from a woman in her late teens or twenties who had been exposed to COVID-19. The chain's CDR3 is CASTTPRRGGDQPQHF. The CDR3 DNA sequence: TGTGCCAGCACCACACCCCGGCGGGGCGGGGATCAGCCCCAGCATTTT.